One and the same sample provided the 22 T cell receptor beta chains below, sequenced in a study of T-cell memory formation after mild COVID-19. TCRdb processed the 5' RACE reads anew with MiXCR; each CDR3 protein has one entry. The table includes some 330,000 distinct CDR3 sequences, over 20% detected once. The sample comprised PBMCs or a T cell subset sorted from them (not recorded which). These receptors originate from an adult woman who had mild COVID-19 (a few samples of this study predate the infection). Cell type and time point are not known.

The table lists this clonotype with a few counts. The chain carries TRBV5-1 and TRBJ2-7; D call uncertain. The CDR3 has 14 amino acids. In germline, CDR1 is SGHRS, CDR2 YFSETQ. V dropped 4 bases and J dropped 2 bases, with 13 bases sitting between them. For the CDR3, the DNA is TGCGCCAGCAGCCCTGGACGGTCAGCCTACGAGCAGTACTTC. It yields the protein CASSPGRSAYEQYF.

This rearrangement joins TRBV7-2 to TRBJ2-7; 7 bases match TRBD1. J gave up 1 base and V 6 bases, and 15 bases lay outside the gene matches. The germline V gene has CDR1 SGHTA and CDR2 FQGNSA. The CDR3 has 17 amino acids. CDR3 in amino acids: CASRNENFRDSSYEQYF. CDR3 nucleotide sequence: TGTGCCAGCAGGAATGAGAACTTCCGGGACAGTTCCTACGAGCAGTACTTC.

The V and J genes are TRBV30 and TRBJ2-4; 8 bases agree with TRBD1. The germline CDR1 and CDR2 sequences are GTSNPN and SVGIG (reference sequence). CDR3 length equals 14 residues. V trimming: 5 bases; J trimming: 2 bases; junction bases outside the gene matches: 5. The CDR3 region has the DNA TGTGCCTGGGGACAGGGAGTAACCAAAAACATTCAGTACTTC. This encodes CAWGQGVTKNIQYF.

This clonotype was recorded a few times. The V call is TRBV24-1, the J call TRBJ2-1; a possible D gene is TRBD2 (5 bases). The CDR3 is made up of 13 amino acids. Germline V gene data show CDR1 as KGHDR and CDR2 as SFDVKD. With 5 bases removed from V and 8 bases from J, the gap between germline ends came to 12 bases. Here the CDR3 reads CATSGPGGYEQFF. The CDR3 DNA sequence: TGTGCCACCAGTGGACCAGGAGGTTATGAGCAGTTCTTC.

This rearrangement joins TRBV3-1 to TRBJ1-3; no clear D gene. Germline CDR1 LGHDT, CDR2 YNNKEL (reference sequence). Trimming left V 6 bases short and J 1 base short, with 7 bases between. The CDR3 is 13 amino acids. This CDR3 is CASRQPSGNTIYF. DNA for the CDR3: TGTGCCAGCAGGCAACCTTCTGGAAACACCATATATTTT.

The table lists this clonotype with a few counts. CDR3 sequence: CASSLVGSGNEKLFF. Written as DNA, the CDR3 is TGTGCCAGCAGCCTCGTAGGTTCGGGTAATGAAAAACTGTTTTTT. J is TRBJ1-4 and V is TRBV6-2 or TRBV6-3; no firm D call. With 6 bases removed from V and 4 bases from J, the gap between germline ends came to 15 bases. The CDR3 spans 15 residues. Germline CDR1 and CDR2: MNHEY and SVGEGT.

The sample holds a few counts of this clonotype. The rearrangement links TRBV6-5 to TRBJ2-5, with 9 bases matching TRBD2. The CDR3 covers 16 residues. The V gene's germline CDR1 is MNHEY and CDR2 SVGAGI. The junction had 10 bases not matched to a gene; V was cut back by 4 bases and J by 4 bases. Here the CDR3 reads CASSFGAGGWAETQYF. The CDR3 coding sequence is TGTGCCAGCAGTTTTGGAGCGGGAGGTTGGGCAGAGACCCAGTACTTC.

V usage is TRBV6-6 and J usage is TRBJ2-3; 9 nucleotides line up with TRBD2. CDR1 is MNHNY and CDR2 is SVGAGI in the germline V gene (reference sequence). The CDR3 totals 15 residues. With 2 bases clipped from V and 4 bases from J, the junction kept 4 bases outside the gene matches. CDR3 residues: CASSYAAGGADTQYF. The CDR3 nucleotides read TGTGCCAGCAGTTACGCGGCGGGGGGGGCAGATACGCAGTATTTT.

V is TRBV19 and J is TRBJ2-3; D is perhaps TRBD1 (6 bases). Trimming pared 3 bases from V and 2 bases from J, leaving 12 bases between. The CDR3 sequence is 15 residues long. Germline CDR1 LNHDA, CDR2 SQIVND (reference sequence). The CDR3 reads CASSIRDTYTDTQYF. The CDR3 DNA is TGTGCCAGTAGTATCCGGGACACCTACACAGATACGCAGTATTTT.

This clonotype has more than one count but fewer than ten. The chain couples TRBV4-1 to TRBJ2-6; 7 bases align to TRBD1. The CDR3 sequence is 16 residues long. J was trimmed by 4 bases and V by 4 bases; bases with no gene match: 7. CDR1 and CDR2 from the germline V gene are MGHRA and YSYEKL. The CDR3 sequence: CASSPRGGPGANVLTF. The CDR3 DNA reads as TGCGCCAGCAGCCCCCGAGGGGGCCCCGGGGCCAACGTCCTGACTTTC.

This clonotype was found a few times. The chain is built from TRBV12-3 or TRBV12-4 and TRBJ2-1; 14 positions agree with TRBD2. V shed 6 bases and J 4 bases; nucleotides not matched to a gene: 14. CDR3 length: 19 amino acids. CDR3 sequence: CASSPKGLAGVPRYNEQFF. The CDR3 coding sequence is TGTGCCAGCAGCCCCAAGGGACTAGCGGGAGTTCCCCGGTACAATGAGCAGTTCTTC.

In its sample, this clonotype was seen a few times. V is TRBV6-5 and J is TRBJ1-4; TRBD1 matches at 7 bases. The CDR3 contains 14 residues. Germline CDR1 MNHEY, CDR2 SVGAGI. V was clipped by 4 bases and J by 5 bases; unmatched bases: 4. The CDR3: CASSSPDRNEKLFF. The CDR3 DNA follows: TGTGCCAGCAGTTCCCCGGACAGGAATGAAAAACTGTTTTTT.

V and J are TRBV6-1 and TRBJ1-2, with D possibly being TRBD1 (6 bases). CDR3 length: 14 residues. Germline V gene sequence: CDR1 MNHNS, CDR2 SASEGT. Deletions cut 4 bases from V and 4 bases from J, with 13 bases between. This CDR3 reads CASSGPGAVYGYTF. Written as DNA, the CDR3 is TGTGCCAGCAGTGGGCCAGGGGCTGTCTATGGCTACACCTTC.

The chain carries TRBV7-9 and TRBJ1-1, with D uncertain. The germline gives CDR1 SEHNR, CDR2 FQNEAQ (reference sequence). V was pared by 5 bases and J by 6 bases, with 10 bases between. This CDR3 has 12 residues. CDR3 amino acids: CASSNPNAEAFF. For the CDR3, the DNA is TGTGCCAGCAGCAATCCCAACGCTGAAGCTTTCTTT.

V and J are TRBV29-1 and TRBJ1-1; 12 bases line up with TRBD1. This CDR3 is 14 amino acids long. Germline V lookup: CDR1 SQVTM, CDR2 ANQGSEA. Trimming took 7 bases from V and 3 from J; bases not matched to a gene: 6. CDR3 in DNA: TGCAGCGCGAGGGACAGGGGGCTGGACACTGAAGCTTTCTTT. It specifies CSARDRGLDTEAFF.

This clonotype turned up a few times. CDR3 residues: CASSGDGDYGDEQFF. The CDR3 bases are TGTGCCAGCAGCGGGGATGGGGACTATGGCGATGAGCAGTTCTTC. The V and J genes are TRBV9 and TRBJ2-1; 7 positions agree with TRBD2. V dropped 3 bases and J dropped 8; count of bases not matched to a gene: 11. From germline, CDR1 is SGDLS and CDR2 YYNGEE. The CDR3 contains 15 residues.

This chain joins TRBV28 and TRBJ1-1, with D perhaps TRBD1 (6 bases). V was trimmed by 8 bases and J by 6 bases, leaving 13 bases between them. The CDR3 is made up of 12 amino acids. The germline CDR1 and CDR2 sequences are MDHEN and SYDVKM. This CDR3 is CASVGGWAEAFF. Here the CDR3 DNA reads TGTGCCAGCGTTGGGGGCTGGGCTGAAGCTTTCTTT.

The chain is built from TRBV10-3 and TRBJ2-4, with a tentative D call TRBD2 (5 bases). V was trimmed by 10 bases and J by 4 bases, leaving 11 bases between them. Germline V lookup: CDR1 ENHRY, CDR2 SYGVKD. This CDR3 region has 12 residues. The chain's CDR3 is CATSSDKNIQYF. CDR3 nucleotides: TGTGCCACGAGTAGCGATAAAAACATTCAGTACTTC.

This clonotype has just one count. The rearrangement joins TRBV9 to TRBJ2-6, with 8 nucleotides matching TRBD1. The CDR3 has 16 amino acids. Germline trimming cut 4 bases from V and 4 bases from J; bases unmatched to any gene: 7. Germline CDR1 is SGDLS and CDR2 is YYNGEE. The CDR3 coding sequence is TGTGCCAGCAGCACGCGACAGGGGTTCGGGGCCAACGTCCTGACTTTC. Its protein is CASSTRQGFGANVLTF.

The V gene is TRBV9, the J gene TRBJ2-3, with 10 bases identical to TRBD2. This CDR3 has 17 amino acids. Looked up from germline, CDR1 is SGDLS and CDR2 is YYNGEE. V trimming: 9 bases; J trimming: 2 bases; junction bases outside the gene matches: 15. CDR3 loop: CATPSGRARIHTDTQYF. The CDR3 DNA reads as TGTGCCACTCCAAGCGGGAGGGCTCGGATCCACACAGATACGCAGTATTTT.

The chain combines TRBV20-1 with TRBJ2-3, with TRBD1 identical over 10 bases. CDR3 length: 13 amino acids. Germline values: CDR1 DFQATT, CDR2 SNEGSKA (reference sequence). Losses at the gene ends were 5 bases for V and 7 bases for J; bases not matched to a gene: 6. The CDR3 DNA is TGCAGTGCTCCCAGGGACAGGGGCAATACGCAGTATTTT. This encodes CSAPRDRGNTQYF.

This clonotype was seen at least ten times. The chain couples TRBV12-3 or TRBV12-4 to TRBJ2-1, with 9 bases fitting TRBD2. This CDR3 has 14 amino acids. With 3 bases clipped from V and 6 bases from J, the junction kept 3 bases outside the gene matches. The CDR3 sequence: CASSFSGSGNEQFF. The CDR3 DNA reads as TGTGCCAGCAGTTTTAGCGGGAGCGGCAATGAGCAGTTCTTC.